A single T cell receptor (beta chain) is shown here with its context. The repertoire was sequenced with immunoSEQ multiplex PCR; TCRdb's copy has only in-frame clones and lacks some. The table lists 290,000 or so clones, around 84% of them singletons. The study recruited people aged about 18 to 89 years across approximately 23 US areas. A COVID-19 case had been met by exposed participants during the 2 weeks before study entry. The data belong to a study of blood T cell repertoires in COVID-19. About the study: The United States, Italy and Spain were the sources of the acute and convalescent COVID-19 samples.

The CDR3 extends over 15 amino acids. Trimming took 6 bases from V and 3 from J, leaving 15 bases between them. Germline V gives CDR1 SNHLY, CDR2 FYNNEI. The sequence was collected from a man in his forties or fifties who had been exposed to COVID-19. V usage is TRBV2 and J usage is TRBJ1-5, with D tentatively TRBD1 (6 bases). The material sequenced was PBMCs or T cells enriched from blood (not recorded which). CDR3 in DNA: TGTGCCAGCAGCCCCGACAGGACAACCAATCAGCCCCAGCATTTT. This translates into CASSPDRTTNQPQHF. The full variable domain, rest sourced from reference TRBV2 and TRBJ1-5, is EPEVTQTPSHQVTQMGQEVILRCVPISNHLYFYWYRQILGQKVEFLVSFYNNEISEKSEIFDDQFSVERPDGSNFTLKIRSTKLEDSAMYFCASSPDRTTNQPQHFGDGTRLSIL.